The 21 T cell receptor beta chains in this list originate from one sample, sequenced in a study of technical replicates of blood from a few donors. Produced via immunoSEQ multiplex PCR; TCRdb's table is partial and in-frame only. In the table there are tens of thousands of clones, roughly 90% of which are singletons. The sequenced sample consisted of T cells isolated from PBMCs. The receptors derive from a human donor in good health.

The chain combines TRBV2 with TRBJ1-4; 7 bases map to TRBD1. Looked up from germline, CDR1 is SNHLY and CDR2 is FYNNEI. Losses at the gene ends were 4 bases for V and 0 bases for J; bases not matched to a gene: 8. The CDR3 loop spans 17 amino acids. Written as DNA, the CDR3 is TGTGCCAGCAGTGCCGACAGGGCCCTTGCAACTAATGAAAAACTGTTTTTT. It translates to CASSADRALATNEKLFF.

The chain carries TRBV19 and TRBJ2-7; 7 nucleotides align to TRBD2. The V gene's germline CDR1 is LNHDA and CDR2 SQIVND (reference sequence). The V segment lost 6 bases and the J segment 2 bases; nucleotides outside the gene matches: 7. The CDR3 length is 14 residues. The CDR3 loop is CASSPVGGTYEQYF. The CDR3, as DNA: TGTGCCAGTAGCCCGGTGGGGGGGACCTACGAGCAGTACTTC. Looking up the rest from reference TRBV19 and TRBJ2-7 gives the full variable domain: DGGITQSPKYLFRKEGQNVTLSCEQNLNHDAMYWYRQDPGQGLRLIYYSQIVNDFQKGDIAEGYSVSREKKESFPLTVTSAQKNPTAFYLCASSPVGGTYEQYFGPGTRLTVT.

This sequence joins TRBV10-2 and TRBJ1-2; a possible D gene is TRBD1 (5 bases). This CDR3 has 12 amino acids. The germline gives CDR1 WSHSY, CDR2 SAAADI. V lost 9 bases, J lost 4 bases, and 12 bases lay in between. The CDR3 sequence is CARGGDCYGYTF. The CDR3 bases are TGCGCCAGGGGGGGGGACTGCTATGGCTACACCTTC.

This chain connects TRBV2 to TRBJ1-5; no clear D. There are 17 residues in the CDR3. V lost 1 base and J lost 0, with 13 bases in between. CDR1 and CDR2 from the germline V gene are SNHLY and FYNNEI. The CDR3 reads CASSEGLAYYSNQPQHF. CDR3 DNA sequence: TGTGCCAGCAGTGAAGGCTTGGCCTACTATAGCAATCAGCCCCAGCATTTT.

The V call is TRBV6-4, the J call TRBJ2-7; 12 nucleotides line up with TRBD2. CDR1 is MRHNA and CDR2 is SNTAGT in the germline V gene. With V trimmed by 7 bases and J by 6 bases, 4 bases remained unmatched. The CDR3 has 13 amino acids. The CDR3 nucleotides are TGTGCCAGCATGTCTAGCGGGAGGGGCGAGCAGTACTTC. This translates into CASMSSGRGEQYF.

The V gene is TRBV5-4, the J gene TRBJ2-1; 8 bases line up with TRBD2. Per the germline V gene, CDR1 is SGHNT and CDR2 is YYREEE (reference sequence). V lost 0 bases to trimming and J lost 7 bases; unmatched junction nucleotides: 15. The CDR3 covers 18 residues. CDR3 nucleotide sequence: TGTGCCAGCAGCTTGGAACTCTTAGCGGGACTAGGAGGTAATGAGCAGTTCTTC. Protein sequence: CASSLELLAGLGGNEQFF.

The V and J genes are TRBV19 and TRBJ1-1; 7 bases align to TRBD1. This CDR3 contains 17 residues. CDR1 is LNHDA, CDR2 SQIVND, per germline (reference sequence). Trimming cost V 1 base and J 0 bases; bases outside gene matches: 8. CDR3 sequence reads: CASSIGTGQIMNTEAFF. DNA of the CDR3: TGTGCCAGTAGTATAGGCACGGGACAGATCATGAACACTGAAGCTTTCTTT. Full variable domain (remainder filled in from reference TRBV19 and TRBJ1-1): DGGITQSPKYLFRKEGQNVTLSCEQNLNHDAMYWYRQDPGQGLRLIYYSQIVNDFQKGDIAEGYSVSREKKESFPLTVTSAQKNPTAFYLCASSIGTGQIMNTEAFFGQGTRLTVV.

The V and J genes are TRBV6-5 and TRBJ1-1; TRBD1 agrees at 9 bases. Germline V gene sequence: CDR1 MNHEY, CDR2 SVGAGI. CDR3 length: 14 residues. J was trimmed by 8 bases and V by 8 bases; bases with no gene match: 12. CDR3 in DNA: TGTGCCAGCTCTTCCGGGACAGGGATTACCGAAGCTTTCTTT. Translated: CASSSGTGITEAFF.

This clone was detected only once. CDR3: CASSAPDRGTNEKLFF. The CDR3 DNA reads as TGTGCCAGCAGCGCCCCGGACAGGGGGACTAATGAAAAACTGTTTTTT. The genes are TRBV28 and TRBJ1-4; 10 bases are a match to TRBD1. CDR1 and CDR2 from the germline V gene are MDHEN and SYDVKM. The CDR3 is 16 amino acids. Trimming cost V 6 bases and J 2 bases; bases outside gene matches: 6. Supplemented by reference TRBV28 and TRBJ1-4, the full variable domain reads DVKVTQSSRYLVKRTGEKVFLECVQDMDHENMFWYRQDPGLGLRLIYFSYDVKMKEKGDIPEGYSVSREKKERFSLILESASTNQTSMYLCASSAPDRGTNEKLFFGSGTQLSVL.

The rearrangement uses TRBV7-6 and TRBJ2-2; possibly TRBD2 for D (6 bases). V was cut by 8 bases and J by 3 bases, with 13 bases left in between. The CDR3 consists of 14 residues. From germline, CDR1 is SGHVS and CDR2 FNYEAQ. This CDR3 reads CASGGRTDTGELFF. The DNA for the CDR3 is TGTGCCAGCGGGGGGAGGACGGACACCGGGGAGCTGTTTTTT.

This chain links TRBV4-1 with TRBJ1-1; 8 bases align to TRBD1. The germline CDR1 and CDR2 sequences are MGHRA and YSYEKL. With V trimmed by 3 bases and J by 8 bases, 2 bases remained unmatched. The CDR3 loop spans 12 amino acids. DNA for the CDR3: TGCGCCAGCAGCCATGGGGACAGGGAAGCTTTCTTT. Translating gives CASSHGDREAFF.

This clone appeared a few times. The chain employs TRBV6-4 and TRBJ1-5; 9 bases match TRBD1. The junction had 3 bases not matched to a gene; V was cut back by 6 bases and J by 3 bases. The CDR3 loop spans 14 amino acids. The germline CDR1 and CDR2 sequences are MRHNA and SNTAGT. CDR3 region: CASRWTGVNQPQHF. CDR3 bases: TGTGCCAGCAGGTGGACAGGGGTCAATCAGCCCCAGCATTTT.

This clone came up once. CDR3 sequence: CASSFGQVAGELFF. The CDR3 bases are TGTGCCAGCAGTTTCGGACAGGTGGCCGGGGAGCTGTTTTTT. This chain joins TRBV27 and TRBJ2-2, with TRBD1 matching over 7 bases. Germline V CDR1 and CDR2: MNHEY, SMNVEV (reference sequence). This CDR3 comprises 14 residues. Trimming took 3 bases from V and 6 from J; bases not matched to a gene: 4.

The J gene is TRBJ1-4, the V gene TRBV5-1, with D possibly TRBD1 on 5 matching bases. This CDR3 contains 15 residues. Per germline, CDR1 SGHRS and CDR2 YFSETQ. Trimming pared 6 bases from V and 0 bases from J, leaving 12 bases between. CDR3 DNA: TGCGCCAGCACCCTCTGGGGCGCAACTAATGAAAAACTGTTTTTT. Translation: CASTLWGATNEKLFF.

The gene calls are TRBV10-3 and TRBJ1-1; D perhaps matches TRBD1 (6 bases). The CDR3 totals 13 residues. Germline assignment: CDR1 ENHRY and CDR2 SYGVKD. Trimming took 11 bases from V and 0 from J, leaving 13 bases between them. CDR3 residues: CACQGGMNTEAFF. CDR3 nucleotides: TGTGCCTGCCAAGGGGGAATGAACACTGAAGCTTTCTTT.

V gene TRBV29-1 combines with J gene TRBJ2-2; 12 bases agree with TRBD1. Germline values: CDR1 SQVTM, CDR2 ANQGSEA. The CDR3 totals 19 residues. Trimming took 0 bases from V and 1 from J; bases not matched to a gene: 9. The chain's CDR3 is CSVEDLTGQGALNTGELFF. The CDR3 DNA reads as TGCAGCGTTGAAGATCTGACGGGACAGGGGGCTTTGAACACCGGGGAGCTGTTTTTT.

This clone was observed once. The chain has TRBV5-1 and TRBJ2-3, with TRBD1 as a possible D gene (6 bases). The V and J ends lost 1 base and 1 base respectively, with 7 bases between them. The germline V gene encodes CDR1 SGHRS and CDR2 YFSETQ. The CDR3 spans 14 residues. The CDR3 is CASSLRQGTDTQYF. The CDR3, as DNA: TGCGCCAGCAGCTTGCGACAGGGCACAGATACGCAGTATTTT.

The CDR3 sequence is CASRPGQGRTEAFF. CDR3 sequence (DNA): TGTGCCAGCAGACCTGGACAGGGGAGGACTGAAGCTTTCTTT. The V gene is TRBV2, the J gene TRBJ1-1; 9 positions agree with TRBD1. V dropped 6 bases and J dropped 5; count of bases not matched to a gene: 7. Germline CDR1 is SNHLY and CDR2 is FYNNEI. This CDR3 spans 14 amino acids. The full variable domain, with the rest looked up from reference TRBV2 and TRBJ1-1, is EPEVTQTPSHQVTQMGQEVILRCVPISNHLYFYWYRQILGQKVEFLVSFYNNEISEKSEIFDDQFSVERPDGSNFTLKIRSTKLEDSAMYFCASRPGQGRTEAFFGQGTRLTVV.

The chain joins TRBV4-1 to TRBJ1-3, with D hard to call. From germline, CDR1 is MGHRA and CDR2 YSYEKL. The CDR3 length is 15 residues. Deletions cut 0 bases from V and 4 bases from J, with 10 bases between. CDR3 loop: CASSQDLSSGNTIYF. CDR3 nucleotide sequence: TGCGCCAGCAGCCAAGATCTATCATCAGGAAACACCATATATTTT.

The chain links TRBV2 to TRBJ2-5; the match to TRBD2 covers 7 bases. Trimming took 7 bases from V and 5 from J; bases not matched to a gene: 7. Germline-derived CDR1 and CDR2 are SNHLY and FYNNEI. This CDR3 comprises 13 residues. The CDR3 region is CASNRPGGETQYF. The CDR3 DNA reads TGTGCCAGCAATCGACCGGGGGGTGAGACCCAGTACTTC.

The chain couples TRBV27 to TRBJ1-4; D perhaps matches TRBD1 (6 bases). The CDR3 extends over 18 amino acids. The V end lost 3 bases, the J end lost 5 bases, and 22 bases lay between the germline ends. Germline CDR1 reads MNHEY; CDR2 reads SMNVEV (reference sequence). In DNA form, the CDR3 reads TGTGCCAGCAGTTTTAATGGCAGGGGAGGGCAGATGAATGAAAAACTGTTTTTT. Its protein product is CASSFNGRGGQMNEKLFF.